These 20 T cell receptor beta chains were sequenced from one sample in a study of cytomegalovirus exposure and HLA in healthy donors. The PCR was carried out with 60 Vbeta primers and 13 Jbeta primers. Profiling relied on immunoSEQ multiplex PCR, and the TCRdb table lists in-frame clones only, not all of them. In the table there are around 63,000 clones, around four fifths of which are singletons. Sample: PBMCs. The receptor set was obtained from a man between 40 and 49 years old in good health and CMV-seronegative.

This chain joins TRBV15 and TRBJ1-4; unclear D gene. V was shortened by 4 bases and J by 3 bases, with 9 bases between the two germline ends. Germline V CDR1 and CDR2: LNHNV, YYDKDF (reference sequence). The CDR3 has 14 residues. The CDR3 bases are TGTGCCACCAGCATCGAGTCGTCTAATGAAAAACTGTTTTTT. The encoded protein is CATSIESSNEKLFF. The full variable domain, rest sourced from reference TRBV15 and TRBJ1-4, is DAMVIQNPRYQVTQFGKPVTLSCSQTLNHNVMYWYQQKSSQAPKLLFHYYDKDFNNEADTPDNFQSRRPNTSFCFLDIRSPGLGDTAMYLCATSIESSNEKLFFGSGTQLSVL.

This rearrangement joins TRBV6-5 to TRBJ1-3; the D gene is possibly TRBD1 (5 bases). The V end was cut by 4 bases, the J end by 4 bases, with 14 bases between. This CDR3 contains 15 residues. From germline, CDR1 is MNHEY and CDR2 SVGAGI. The CDR3 is CASSFRGLGGNTIYF. The CDR3 DNA is TGTGCCAGCAGTTTTAGGGGTCTAGGCGGAAACACCATATATTTT.

The chain employs TRBV27 and TRBJ2-1; 7 positions match TRBD2. The CDR3 runs 16 residues. J lost 4 bases, V lost 6 bases, and 12 bases had no gene match. The germline V gene encodes CDR1 MNHEY and CDR2 SMNVEV (reference sequence). In DNA form, the CDR3 reads TGTGCCAGCAGCCGTAACCCTAGCGGAGGGTACAATGAGCAGTTCTTC. Its translation: CASSRNPSGGYNEQFF.

This chain joins TRBV19 and TRBJ2-2; TRBD1 matches at 7 bases. Germline V gene lookup returns CDR1 LNHDA and CDR2 SQIVND (reference sequence). After removal of 5 bases from V and 8 bases from J, the junction contained 11 bases not matched to a gene. This CDR3 contains 15 residues. CDR3 amino acids: CASSPQGSGVGELFF. CDR3 in DNA: TGTGCCAGTAGTCCACAGGGGAGTGGGGTAGGGGAGCTGTTTTTT.

CDR3 DNA: TGTGCCAGCAGTTCCCGACTAGCGGGAGAAAAAGAGACCCAGTACTTC. As protein: CASSSRLAGEKETQYF. The rearrangement joins TRBV6-6 to TRBJ2-5, with 12 bases lining up with TRBD2. Germline V gene data show CDR1 as MNHNY and CDR2 as SVGAGI (reference sequence). The CDR3 loop spans 16 amino acids. The V segment lost 4 bases and the J segment 3 bases; nucleotides outside the gene matches: 6.

V and J are TRBV5-4 and TRBJ2-3; TRBD2 agrees at 9 bases. Looked up from germline, CDR1 is SGHNT and CDR2 is YYREEE (reference sequence). The CDR3 totals 15 residues. V trimming: 0 bases; J trimming: 3 bases; junction bases outside the gene matches: 2. CDR3 sequence (DNA): TGTGCCAGCAGCTTGGGGAGCGGGAGGACAGATACGCAGTATTTT. Its protein product is CASSLGSGRTDTQYF.

J is TRBJ1-1 and V is TRBV7-9, with no clear D. Deletions cut 3 bases from V and 0 bases from J, with 8 bases between. Germline assignment: CDR1 SEHNR and CDR2 FQNEAQ (reference sequence). CDR3 size: 14 residues. CDR3 in DNA: TGTGCCAGCAGCTTTTCCAGGATGAACACTGAAGCTTTCTTT. Amino acids: CASSFSRMNTEAFF. The full variable domain, with the rest looked up from reference TRBV7-9 and TRBJ1-1, is DTGVSQNPRHKITKRGQNVTFRCDPISEHNRLYWYRQTLGQGPEFLTYFQNEAQLEKSRLLSDRFSAERPKGSFSTLEIQRTEQGDSAMYLCASSFSRMNTEAFFGQGTRLTVV.

The chain has TRBV7-6 and TRBJ2-7; the D is unclear. This CDR3 has 13 amino acids. V gave up 6 bases and J gave up 5 bases, with 14 bases separating them. Germline V gene data show CDR1 as SGHVS and CDR2 as FNYEAQ. As DNA, the CDR3 is TGTGCCAGCAGGAGGTCTCAAGCCCACGAGCAGTACTTC. Protein sequence: CASRRSQAHEQYF.

The chain carries TRBV9 and TRBJ1-1, with a possible D match to TRBD1 (5 bases). Germline loops: CDR1 SGDLS, CDR2 YYNGEE. V shed 7 bases and J shed 3 bases, with 10 bases lying between them. The CDR3 sequence is 12 residues long. The CDR3: CASGPGDTEAFF. CDR3 nucleotides: TGTGCCAGCGGCCCGGGGGACACTGAAGCTTTCTTT.

The chain joins TRBV7-9 to TRBJ1-5; 9 bases map to TRBD1. J was trimmed by 6 bases and V by 8 bases; bases with no gene match: 8. The CDR3 runs 14 residues. Germline V CDR1 and CDR2: SEHNR, FQNEAQ (reference sequence). The CDR3 DNA reads as TGTGCCAGCGATAGAGGGACAGGGAGTCAGCCCCAGCATTTT. Translating it yields CASDRGTGSQPQHF.

The rearrangement joins TRBV28 to TRBJ2-2; a possible D gene is TRBD1 (6 bases). Trimming took 7 bases from V and 9 from J, leaving 12 bases between them. The length of the CDR3 is 12 residues. Germline V gene sequence: CDR1 MDHEN, CDR2 SYDVKM. CDR3 region: CASTRGCRELFF. CDR3 nucleotides: TGTGCCAGCACCAGGGGATGTAGGGAGCTGTTTTTT.

The chain carries TRBV18 and TRBJ1-2; 9 bases fit TRBD1. CDR3 length equals 15 residues. The junction had 9 bases not matched to a gene; V was cut back by 6 bases and J by 4 bases. CDR1 and CDR2 from the germline V gene are KGHSH and LQKENI. The CDR3 here is CASSRSGQGFYGYTF. In DNA, the CDR3 is TGTGCCAGCTCCCGTTCGGGACAGGGCTTCTATGGCTACACCTTC.

The chain uses TRBV5-1 and TRBJ2-5; TRBD2 aligns across 11 bases. The better agreement between TRBJ2-7 and the DNA end casts doubt on the J call. Germline V CDR1 and CDR2: SGHRS, YFSETQ. The CDR3 has 14 amino acids. In DNA form, the CDR3 reads TGCGCCAGCAGCGGTAGCGGGGGGGCCCTCGAGCAGTACTTC. Its translation: CASSGSGGALEQYF.

The chain links TRBV6-1 to TRBJ2-3; 7 bases are a match to TRBD1. This CDR3 contains 14 residues. Germline V gives CDR1 MNHNS, CDR2 SASEGT. With 7 bases clipped from V and 0 bases from J, the junction kept 4 bases outside the gene matches. CDR3 residues: CASTPGQSTDTQYF. CDR3 DNA: TGTGCCAGCACGCCGGGACAGAGCACAGATACGCAGTATTTT.

The chain recombines TRBV19 with TRBJ1-1; 9 bases agree with TRBD1. Germline assignment: CDR1 LNHDA and CDR2 SQIVND (reference sequence). V lost 9 bases and J lost 5; bases outside the gene matches: 7. The CDR3 loop spans 13 amino acids. CDR3 residues: CASWTGEGTEAFF. The CDR3, as DNA: TGTGCCAGCTGGACAGGGGAGGGGACTGAAGCTTTCTTT.

The V gene is TRBV6-1, the J gene TRBJ2-7; 9 bases map to TRBD1. The V and J ends lost 8 bases and 3 bases, in that order; junction bases with no gene match: 8. This CDR3 comprises 14 residues. Germline assignment: CDR1 MNHNS and CDR2 SASEGT. The DNA for the CDR3 is TGTGCCAGCCTACCGACAGGGGGGAACTACGAGCAGTACTTC. As protein: CASLPTGGNYEQYF.

This chain connects TRBV9 to TRBJ2-1; 7 bases fit TRBD2. Trimming at V came to 3 bases and at J to 0 bases, leaving 3 bases not matched to a gene. Per the germline V gene, CDR1 is SGDLS and CDR2 is YYNGEE. There are 15 residues in the CDR3. The DNA for the CDR3 is TGTGCCAGCAGCGCGAGGGAGGGCTCCTACAATGAGCAGTTCTTC. Protein sequence: CASSAREGSYNEQFF.

This clone occurred once. The chain has TRBV28 and TRBJ2-1; D is perhaps TRBD2 (5 bases). The CDR3 length is 14 residues. Germline CDR1 reads MDHEN; CDR2 reads SYDVKM. Trimming took 3 bases from V and 3 from J, leaving 9 bases between them. The DNA for the CDR3 is TGTGCCAGCAGTTTGGAGGTCCGCTACAATGAGCAGTTCTTC. It yields the protein CASSLEVRYNEQFF.

The rearrangement joins TRBV20-1 to TRBJ2-5, with D unresolved. CDR1 DFQATT and CDR2 SNEGSKA come from the germline V gene (reference sequence). Trimming cost V 6 bases and J 1 base, with 3 bases left between them. CDR3 length: 10 amino acids. The DNA of the CDR3 is TGCAGTGCCTCCCAAGAGACCCAGTACTTC. It encodes CSASQETQYF.

This chain uses TRBV6-4 with TRBJ1-6; 8 nucleotides line up with TRBD1. Germline V gene sequence: CDR1 MRHNA, CDR2 SNTAGT. With 2 bases clipped from V and 9 bases from J, the junction kept 6 bases outside the gene matches. CDR3 length: 15 residues. The CDR3 DNA reads as TGTGCCAGCAGTGACGGACAGGGATATGGTTCACCCCTCCACTTT. This codes for CASSDGQGYGSPLHF.